This T cell receptor beta chain was documented in a study of blood T cell repertoires in COVID-19. Study-level background: Spain, Italy and the United States supplied samples that represented acute and convalescent COVID-19. In each case, the material was cDNA or gDNA derived from T cells, B-cell-depleted T cells, or PBMCs.

Authors' analysis steps: Researchers report that nucleated cell counts were estimated from reference gene primer amplification. TCRdb keeps only in-frame clones here, not all; method: immunoSEQ multiplex PCR. That table furnishes V, J and clone size, whereas the DNA furnished D and trimming. In the table there are around 220,000 clones, about 85% of which are singletons. One Seattle source followed patients from active infection through their disease course. The length of the CDR3 is 16 residues. Germline V gene lookup returns CDR1 LGHNT and CDR2 FRNRAP. V shed 7 bases, J shed 2 bases, and the junction held 8 bases outside the gene matches.

This sequence was found in a woman aged 45-65 years with COVID-19, enrolled during active disease. This chain uses TRBV12-5 with TRBJ2-2; TRBD1 aligns across 9 bases. The sample consisted of peripheral blood. This CDR3 is CASAHRGPFNTGELFF. As DNA, the CDR3 is TGTGCTAGTGCCCACAGGGGGCCGTTTAACACCGGGGAGCTGTTTTTT.